There are many counts of the clone carrying this TCR beta chain. Its antigen remains unknown. Unique molecular identifiers were incorporated when the TCRbeta library was constructed. TCRdb re-called the PCR reads through MiXCR, storing one row per CDR3 protein. The sample gives roughly 570,000 distinct CDR3 sequences, roughly 30% of which show up once; 30% to 40% is in the top ten. The trim removed 2 bases at V and 5 bases at J, leaving 6 bases unmatched. This CDR3 is 15 amino acids long. Germline V lookup: CDR1 SGHRS, CDR2 YFSETQ. The source of the sample is a study of T-cell reconstitution after alpha-beta-depleted transplantation in children. Study outcomes and limitations: Reportedly, alpha-beta T cells present about two months post-transplant originated from several hundred expanded clones of graft origin.

The chain combines TRBV5-1 with TRBJ2-5, with 10 bases lining up with TRBD2. This TCR derives from a boy younger than two with Wiskott-Aldrich syndrome, due to receive a stem cell transplant. Sequencing was performed on PBMCs, taken before TCRalphabeta/CD19-depleted stem cell transplant. In nucleotides, the CDR3 is TGCGCCAGCAGCTTCCTAGCGGGAGCGGGGGAGACCCAGTACTTC. The encoded protein is CASSFLAGAGETQYF.